This T cell receptor (beta chain) was sequenced in a study of PD-L1 blockade in urothelial cancer. V was clipped by 4 bases and J by 4 bases, with 22 bases between them. The CDR3 runs to 17 residues. Findings of the study overall: At the 3-week point, tumor-associated blood clones expanded more in durable-benefit patients.

Regarding time point: peripheral blood 6 weeks after treatment start. Between 1 and 8 samples, pretreatment and on-treatment, were given by each patient. This clone was observed once. The target antigen is unknown. Spiked synthetic TCR analogs estimated absolute template abundance per PCR. Here immunoSEQ multiplex PCR was the method, and the copy in TCRdb shows in-frame clones only, minus some. The sample lists roughly 46,000 clones; 70% to 90% were seen once. This chain joins TRBV23-1 and TRBJ1-1, with D maybe TRBD1 (6 bases). TRBV23-1 is an open reading frame whose function is uncertain. This sequence was found in a man aged 50-60 years with urothelial cancer. The material sequenced was PBMCs, taken around atezolizumab (anti-PD-L1) treatment. The CDR3 region is CASSPPGGGAEFTEAFF. CDR3 sequence (DNA): TGCGCCAGCAGTCCCCCTGGTGGGGGCGCAGAATTCACTGAAGCTTTCTTT.